This TCR beta chain was sequenced for a study of T cell responses to AZD1222 COVID-19 vaccine. Sequencing used immunoSEQ multiplex PCR; TCRdb keeps in-frame clones, though not all of them. The data hold more than 90,000 clones, with around 87% observed a single time. Pooled together were second doses at about 4 or about 12 weeks. Germline CDR1 reads MDHEN; CDR2 reads SYDVKM. The V gene lost 3 bases and the J gene lost 5 bases, with 11 bases spanning the gap. This CDR3 is 13 amino acids long. Of note for this clone: The antigen remains unidentified.

Study-wide results and limits: Compared with day 0, the breadth and depth of the Spike-specific TCR repertoire rose significantly after two doses of AZD1222. Clonal diversity may have been underestimated in mostly white British donors.

The source was peripheral blood, collected 28 days after the second AZD1222 dose. The rearrangement joins TRBV28 to TRBJ2-7; unclear D gene. This receptor was obtained from an adult who received the AZD1222 COVID-19 vaccine. The CDR3 nucleotides read TGTGCCAGCAGTTTGAGTGGTCTTGACGAGCAGTACTTC. It translates to CASSLSGLDEQYF.